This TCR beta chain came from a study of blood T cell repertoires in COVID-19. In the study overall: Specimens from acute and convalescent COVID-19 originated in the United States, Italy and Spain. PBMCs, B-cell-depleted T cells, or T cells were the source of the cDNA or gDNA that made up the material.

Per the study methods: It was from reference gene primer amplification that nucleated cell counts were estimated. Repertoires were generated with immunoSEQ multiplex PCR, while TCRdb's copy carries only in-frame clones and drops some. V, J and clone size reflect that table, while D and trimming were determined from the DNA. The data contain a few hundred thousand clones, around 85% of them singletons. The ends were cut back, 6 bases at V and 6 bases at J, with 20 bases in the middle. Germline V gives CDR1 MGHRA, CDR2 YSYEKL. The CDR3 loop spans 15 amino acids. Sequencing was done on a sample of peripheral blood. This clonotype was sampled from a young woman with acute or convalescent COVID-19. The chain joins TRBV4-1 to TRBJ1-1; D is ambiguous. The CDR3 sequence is CASRLLSFVGSEAFF. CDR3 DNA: TGCGCCAGCAGACTTTTATCCTTCGTCGGGTCTGAAGCTTTCTTT.